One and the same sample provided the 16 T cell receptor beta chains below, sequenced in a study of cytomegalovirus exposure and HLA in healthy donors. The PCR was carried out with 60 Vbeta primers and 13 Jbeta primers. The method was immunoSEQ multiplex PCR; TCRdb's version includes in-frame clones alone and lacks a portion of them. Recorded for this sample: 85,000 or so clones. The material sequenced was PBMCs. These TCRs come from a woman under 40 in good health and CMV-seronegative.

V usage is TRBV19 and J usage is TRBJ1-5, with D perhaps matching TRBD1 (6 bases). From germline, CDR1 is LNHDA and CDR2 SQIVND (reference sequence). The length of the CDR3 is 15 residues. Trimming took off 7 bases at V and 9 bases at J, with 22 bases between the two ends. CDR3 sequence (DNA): TGTGCCAGTATGGGAGCTCAGGGGCCCGGGCGGCCCCAGCATTTT. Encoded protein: CASMGAQGPGRPQHF.

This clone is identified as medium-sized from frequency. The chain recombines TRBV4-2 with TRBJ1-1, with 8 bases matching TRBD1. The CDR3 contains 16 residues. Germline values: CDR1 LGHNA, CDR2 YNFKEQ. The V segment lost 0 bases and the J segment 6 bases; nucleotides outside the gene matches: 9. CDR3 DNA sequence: TGTGCCAGCAGCCAAGACTGGACAGGGATGGGGGCTGAAGCTTTCTTT. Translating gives CASSQDWTGMGAEAFF.

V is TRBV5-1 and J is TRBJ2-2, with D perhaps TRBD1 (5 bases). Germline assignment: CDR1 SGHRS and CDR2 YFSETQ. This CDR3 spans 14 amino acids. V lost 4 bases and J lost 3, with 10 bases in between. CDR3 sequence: CASSDDSHTGELFF. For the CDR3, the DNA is TGCGCCAGCAGCGACGACAGTCACACCGGGGAGCTGTTTTTT.

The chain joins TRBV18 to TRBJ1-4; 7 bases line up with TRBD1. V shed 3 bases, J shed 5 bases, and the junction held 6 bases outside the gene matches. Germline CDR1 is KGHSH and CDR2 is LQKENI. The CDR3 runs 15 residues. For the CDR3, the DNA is TGTGCCAGCTCACCCAACAGGGGCGGCAATGAAAAACTGTTTTTT. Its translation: CASSPNRGGNEKLFF.

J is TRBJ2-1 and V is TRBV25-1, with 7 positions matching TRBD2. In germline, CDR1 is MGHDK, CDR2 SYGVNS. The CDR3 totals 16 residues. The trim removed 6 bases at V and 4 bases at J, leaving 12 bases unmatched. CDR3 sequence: CASSPNTGGSYNEQFF. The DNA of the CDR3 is TGTGCCAGCAGCCCGAACACCGGGGGGAGTTACAATGAGCAGTTCTTC.

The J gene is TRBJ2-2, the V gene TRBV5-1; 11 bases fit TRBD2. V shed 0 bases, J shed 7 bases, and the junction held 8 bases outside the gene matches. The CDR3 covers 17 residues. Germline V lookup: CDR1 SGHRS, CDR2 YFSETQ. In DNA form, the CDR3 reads TGCGCCAGCAGCTTGGGTACTAGCGGGAGAATCGACGGGGAGCTGTTTTTT. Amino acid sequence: CASSLGTSGRIDGELFF.

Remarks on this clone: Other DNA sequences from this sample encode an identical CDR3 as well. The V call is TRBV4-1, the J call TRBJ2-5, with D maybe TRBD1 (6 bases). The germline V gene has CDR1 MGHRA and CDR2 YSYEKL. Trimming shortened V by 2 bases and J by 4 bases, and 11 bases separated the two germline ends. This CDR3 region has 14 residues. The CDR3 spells CASSQTGSGETQYF. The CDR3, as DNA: TGCGCCAGCAGCCAAACAGGGAGTGGAGAGACCCAGTACTTC.

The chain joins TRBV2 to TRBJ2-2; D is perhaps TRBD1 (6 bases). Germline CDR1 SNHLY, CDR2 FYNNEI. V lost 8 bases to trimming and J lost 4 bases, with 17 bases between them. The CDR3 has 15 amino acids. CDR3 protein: CASGGQTRGTGELFF. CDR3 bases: TGTGCCAGCGGGGGACAAACGAGGGGCACCGGGGAGCTGTTTTTT.

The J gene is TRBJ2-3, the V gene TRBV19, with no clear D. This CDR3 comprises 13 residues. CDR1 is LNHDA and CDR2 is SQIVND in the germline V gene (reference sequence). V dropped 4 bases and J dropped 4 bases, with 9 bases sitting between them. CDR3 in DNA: TGTGCCAGTAGTAAAAGTTTAGCAGATACGCAGTATTTT. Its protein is CASSKSLADTQYF.

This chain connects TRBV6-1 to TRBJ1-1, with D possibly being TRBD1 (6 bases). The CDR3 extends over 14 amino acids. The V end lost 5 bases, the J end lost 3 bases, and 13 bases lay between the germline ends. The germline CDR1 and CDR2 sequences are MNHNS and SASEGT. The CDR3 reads CASSPRGFDTEAFF. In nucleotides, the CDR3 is TGTGCCAGCAGTCCCAGGGGATTTGACACTGAAGCTTTCTTT.

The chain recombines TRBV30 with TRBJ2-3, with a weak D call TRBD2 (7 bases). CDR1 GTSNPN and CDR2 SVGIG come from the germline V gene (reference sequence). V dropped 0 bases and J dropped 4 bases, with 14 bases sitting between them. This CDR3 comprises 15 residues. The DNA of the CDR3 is TGTGCCTGGAGTGTTTTGGGGGGGGCCCCAGATACGCAGTATTTT. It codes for CAWSVLGGAPDTQYF.

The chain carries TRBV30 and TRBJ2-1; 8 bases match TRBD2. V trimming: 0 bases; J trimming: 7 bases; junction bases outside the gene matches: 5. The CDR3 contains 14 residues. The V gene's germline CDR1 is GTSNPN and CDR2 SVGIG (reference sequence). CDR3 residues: CAWSVTGGGNEQFF. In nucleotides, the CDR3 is TGTGCCTGGAGTGTGACGGGAGGGGGGAATGAGCAGTTCTTC.

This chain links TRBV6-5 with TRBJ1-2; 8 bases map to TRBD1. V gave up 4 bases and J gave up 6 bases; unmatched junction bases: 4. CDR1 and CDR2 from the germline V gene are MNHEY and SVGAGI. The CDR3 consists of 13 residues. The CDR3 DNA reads TGTGCCAGCAGTTTTGGACAGGGTCATGGCTACACCTTC. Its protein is CASSFGQGHGYTF.

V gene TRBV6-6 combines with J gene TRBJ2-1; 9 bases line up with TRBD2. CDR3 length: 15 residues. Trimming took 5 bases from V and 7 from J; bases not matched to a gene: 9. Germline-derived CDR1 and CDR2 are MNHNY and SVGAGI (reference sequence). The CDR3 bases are TGTGCCAGCAGTCTTCTAGCGGGGTCCGGGAATGAGCAGTTCTTC. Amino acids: CASSLLAGSGNEQFF.

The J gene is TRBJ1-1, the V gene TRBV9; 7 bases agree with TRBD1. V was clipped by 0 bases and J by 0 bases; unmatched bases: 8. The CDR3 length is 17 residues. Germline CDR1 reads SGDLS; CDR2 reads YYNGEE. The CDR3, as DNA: TGTGCCAGCAGCGTAGATTTATCAGGGGGTGTGAACACTGAAGCTTTCTTT. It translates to CASSVDLSGGVNTEAFF.

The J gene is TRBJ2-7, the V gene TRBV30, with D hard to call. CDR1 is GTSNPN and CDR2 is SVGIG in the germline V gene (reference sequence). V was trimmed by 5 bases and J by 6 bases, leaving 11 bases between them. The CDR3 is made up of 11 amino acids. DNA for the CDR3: TGTGCCTGGGGCCACGCGGCCGAGCAGTACTTC. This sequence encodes CAWGHAAEQYF.